One and the same sample provided the 15 T cell receptor beta chains below, sequenced in a study of a mutant IDH1 vaccine in newly diagnosed glioma. Time point indicated: week 35, safety follow-up. It was 300 ug of mutant IDH1 20-mer peptide that made up each vaccine dose, given with topical imiquimod. The antigens of these receptors remain unknown. Here immunoSEQ multiplex PCR was the method, and the copy in TCRdb shows in-frame clones only, minus some. The table includes 30,000 or so clones, 80% detected once. Here the sequenced sample was PBMCs, taken from a glioma patient whose treatment included an IDH1 peptide vaccine. All receptors derive from a man aged 35 to 55 with glioma. Some clones in this sample may be carry-over from other donors' samples.

V usage is TRBV10-1 and J usage is TRBJ1-5, with TRBD1 as a possible D gene (6 bases). CDR1 and CDR2 (germline): WNHNN, SYGVQD (reference sequence). V gave up 8 bases and J gave up 0 bases, with 29 bases separating them. The CDR3 sequence is 20 residues long. CDR3 sequence (DNA): TGCGCCAGCCCCTGGACAGTTCCGGGGGTACCTTTTTATAGCAATCAGCCCCAGCATTTT. Translated, it gives CASPWTVPGVPFYSNQPQHF.

V gene TRBV7-9 combines with J gene TRBJ2-7, with 9 bases fitting TRBD1. Germline CDR1 SEHNR, CDR2 FQNEAQ (reference sequence). CDR3 length: 15 amino acids. J gave up 2 bases and V 4 bases, and 6 bases lay outside the gene matches. The CDR3 here is CASSSTGTGTYEQYF. The CDR3 nucleotides read TGTGCCAGCAGCTCAACCGGGACAGGGACCTACGAGCAGTACTTC.

CDR3 sequence reads: CASSWAGSSTDTQYF. The CDR3, as DNA: TGTGCCAGCAGTTGGGCAGGCTCTAGCACAGATACGCAGTATTTT. The genes are TRBV27 and TRBJ2-3; D not resolved. Germline V gives CDR1 MNHEY, CDR2 SMNVEV (reference sequence). Trimming shortened V by 4 bases and J by 0 bases, and 11 bases separated the two germline ends. The CDR3 has 15 amino acids.

This rearrangement joins TRBV5-1 to TRBJ2-3; D may match TRBD1 or TRBD2 (5 bases each). The CDR3 is 15 residues long. The V gene lost 4 bases and the J gene lost 0 bases, with 12 bases spanning the gap. Germline lookup yields CDR1 SGHRS and CDR2 YFSETQ. This CDR3 reads CASSPDRDSTDTQYF. The CDR3 nucleotides read TGCGCCAGCAGCCCGGACCGGGACAGCACAGATACGCAGTATTTT.

The chain joins TRBV11-2 to TRBJ1-4, with a tentative D call TRBD1 (5 bases). V was shortened by 0 bases and J by 8 bases, with 10 bases between the two germline ends. CDR1 SGHAT and CDR2 FQNNGV come from the germline V gene. The CDR3 is 14 amino acids. The CDR3 DNA is TGTGCCAGCAGCTTAGATCGCTGGGACGAAAAACTGTTTTTT. Translating gives CASSLDRWDEKLFF.

This clone occurred once. V gene TRBV7-6 combines with J gene TRBJ1-1, with D unresolved. Deletions cut 1 base from V and 4 bases from J, with 7 bases between. CDR1 and CDR2 from the germline V gene are SGHVS and FNYEAQ. The CDR3 has 13 amino acids. CDR3 DNA sequence: TGTGCCAGCAGCTTAGGTGGGATCACTGAAGCTTTCTTT. Its translation is CASSLGGITEAFF.

The chain uses TRBV6-1 and TRBJ1-1; the D gene is possibly TRBD1 (5 bases). This CDR3 spans 14 amino acids. Germline CDR1 MNHNS, CDR2 SASEGT. V lost 7 bases and J 2 bases, leaving 14 bases between the germline ends. The CDR3 protein is CASKTGPGNTEAFF. In DNA, the CDR3 is TGTGCCAGCAAAACGGGACCGGGCAACACTGAAGCTTTCTTT.

In its sample, this clone was seen a few times. Other DNA sequences in this specimen translate into the identical CDR3. The chain joins TRBV7-2 to TRBJ1-2; D is possibly TRBD1 (6 bases). Trimming took off 5 bases at V and 2 bases at J, with 9 bases between the two ends. From germline, CDR1 is SGHTA and CDR2 FQGNSA. The CDR3 totals 13 residues. For the CDR3, the DNA is TGTGCCAGCAGCCCCAGGGGAAACTATGGCTACACCTTC. This codes for CASSPRGNYGYTF.

The chain joins TRBV7-2 to TRBJ1-1; maybe TRBD1 (5 bases). V lost 0 bases and J 0 bases, leaving 8 bases between the germline ends. Germline values: CDR1 SGHTA, CDR2 FQGNSA. This CDR3 region has 15 residues. In nucleotides, the CDR3 is TGTGCCAGCAGCTTAGCTGGGACGATGAACACTGAAGCTTTCTTT. Amino acid sequence: CASSLAGTMNTEAFF. Looking up the rest from reference TRBV7-2 and TRBJ1-1 gives the full variable domain: GAGVSQSPSNKVTEKGKDVELRCDPISGHTALYWYRQSLGQGLEFLIYFQGNSAPDKSGLPSDRFSAERTGGSVSTLTIQRTQQEDSAVYLCASSLAGTMNTEAFFGQGTRLTVV.

J is TRBJ2-2 and V is TRBV7-9, with TRBD2 matching over 11 bases. From germline, CDR1 is SEHNR and CDR2 FQNEAQ (reference sequence). The CDR3 totals 15 residues. The CDR3 bases are TGTGTCCCGGATAGCGGGGGGGCTAACACCGGGGAGCTGTTTTTT. The encoded protein is CVPDSGGANTGELFF.

The rearrangement joins TRBV13 to TRBJ1-5; D remains unclear. V dropped 5 bases and J dropped 0 bases, with 17 bases sitting between them. The CDR3 sequence is 17 residues long. CDR1 PRHDT and CDR2 FYEKMQ come from the germline V gene (reference sequence). This CDR3 reads CASSVPTENFSNQPQHF. The DNA for the CDR3 is TGTGCCAGCAGCGTCCCGACCGAAAATTTTAGCAATCAGCCCCAGCATTTT.

This chain joins TRBV19 and TRBJ1-2; tentatively, D is TRBD1 (6 bases). Germline loops: CDR1 LNHDA, CDR2 SQIVND (reference sequence). V lost 6 bases and J lost 4, with 15 bases in between. The CDR3 length is 14 residues. CDR3 in DNA: TGTGCCAGTAGCCTCGCCAGGGGTGCCTATGGCTACACCTTC. Residues: CASSLARGAYGYTF.

The rearrangement uses TRBV5-1 and TRBJ1-2, with a possible D match to TRBD1 (5 bases). The V end lost 3 bases, the J end lost 4 bases, and 13 bases lay between the germline ends. CDR1 and CDR2 (germline): SGHRS, YFSETQ. The CDR3 runs to 14 residues. The chain's CDR3 is CASSSDTIAYGYTF. The DNA of the CDR3 is TGCGCCAGCAGCTCGGACACTATAGCCTATGGCTACACCTTC.

This clone was observed a single time. The rearrangement joins TRBV5-1 to TRBJ2-3; 10 bases match TRBD2. The germline V gene has CDR1 SGHRS and CDR2 YFSETQ. With 2 bases clipped from V and 4 bases from J, the junction kept 7 bases outside the gene matches. The CDR3 runs to 16 residues. The CDR3 DNA sequence: TGCGCCAGCAGCTTAAAGCGGGGGGGTAATGCAGATACGCAGTATTTT. Translation: CASSLKRGGNADTQYF.

The V call is TRBV30, the J call TRBJ2-1; the D gene is possibly TRBD2 (5 bases). Per germline, CDR1 GTSNPN and CDR2 SVGIG (reference sequence). The V gene lost 6 bases and the J gene lost 4 bases, with 16 bases spanning the gap. This CDR3 spans 14 amino acids. The chain's CDR3 is CACVRDLGYNEQFF. Here the CDR3 DNA reads TGTGCCTGCGTGAGGGATTTGGGTTACAATGAGCAGTTCTTC.